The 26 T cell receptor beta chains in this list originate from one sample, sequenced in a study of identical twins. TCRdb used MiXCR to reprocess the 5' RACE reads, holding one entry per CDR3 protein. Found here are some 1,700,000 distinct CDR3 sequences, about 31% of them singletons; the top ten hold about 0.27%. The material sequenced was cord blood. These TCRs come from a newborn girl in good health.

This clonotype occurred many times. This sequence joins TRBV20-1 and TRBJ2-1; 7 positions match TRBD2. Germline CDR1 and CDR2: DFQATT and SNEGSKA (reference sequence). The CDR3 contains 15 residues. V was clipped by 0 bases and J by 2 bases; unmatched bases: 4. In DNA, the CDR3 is TGCAGTGCTAGAGATCGCGGGAGCCCCTACAATGAGCAGTTCTTC. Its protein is CSARDRGSPYNEQFF.

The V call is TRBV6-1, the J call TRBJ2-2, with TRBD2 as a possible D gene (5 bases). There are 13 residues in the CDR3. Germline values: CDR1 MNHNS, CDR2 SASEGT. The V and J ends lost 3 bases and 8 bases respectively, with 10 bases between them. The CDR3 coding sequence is TGTGCCAGCAGTGATGCCCCGGGGGGGGAGCTGTTTTTT. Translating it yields CASSDAPGGELFF.

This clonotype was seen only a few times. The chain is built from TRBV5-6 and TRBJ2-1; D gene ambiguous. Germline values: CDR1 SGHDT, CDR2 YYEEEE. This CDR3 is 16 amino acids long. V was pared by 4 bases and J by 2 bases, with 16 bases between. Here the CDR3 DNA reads TGTGCCAGCAGCCCCAGACTGATATTAACCTACAATGAGCAGTTCTTC. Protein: CASSPRLILTYNEQFF. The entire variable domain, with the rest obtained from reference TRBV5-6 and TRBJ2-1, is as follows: DAGVTQSPTHLIKTRGQQVTLRCSPKSGHDTVSWYQQALGQGPQFIFQYYEEEERQRGNFPDRFSGHQFPNYSSELNVNALLLGDSALYLCASSPRLILTYNEQFFGPGTRLTVL.

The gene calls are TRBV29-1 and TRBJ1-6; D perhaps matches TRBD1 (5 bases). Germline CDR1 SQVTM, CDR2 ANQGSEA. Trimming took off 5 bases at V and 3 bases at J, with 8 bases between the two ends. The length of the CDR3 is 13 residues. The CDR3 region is CSVRQRYNSPLHF. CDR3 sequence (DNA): TGCAGCGTTAGACAGCGCTATAATTCACCCCTCCACTTT.

CDR3 sequence (DNA): TGTGCCAGCAGTCGTGGACTAATGGGTCCCAATGAGCAGTTCTTC. This translates into CASSRGLMGPNEQFF. This sequence joins TRBV2 and TRBJ2-1; D may be TRBD2 (6 bases). The germline gives CDR1 SNHLY, CDR2 FYNNEI. V was shortened by 5 bases and J by 6 bases, with 17 bases between the two germline ends. The CDR3 runs 15 residues.

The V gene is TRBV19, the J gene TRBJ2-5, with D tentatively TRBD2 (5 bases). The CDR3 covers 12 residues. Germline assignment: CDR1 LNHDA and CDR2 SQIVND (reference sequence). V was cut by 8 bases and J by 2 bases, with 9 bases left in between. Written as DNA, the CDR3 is TGTGCCAGTGGACTGTCACAAGAGACCCAGTACTTC. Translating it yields CASGLSQETQYF.

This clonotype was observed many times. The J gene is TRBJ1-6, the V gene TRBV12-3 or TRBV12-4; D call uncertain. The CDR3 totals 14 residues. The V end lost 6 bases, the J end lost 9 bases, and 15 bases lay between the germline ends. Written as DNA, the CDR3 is TGTGCCAGCAGATCTCAGCTAACGGGTTCACCCCTCCACTTT. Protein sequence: CASRSQLTGSPLHF.

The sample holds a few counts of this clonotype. DNA of the CDR3: TGTGCCAGCATCCTGACTAGCGACTACAATGAGCAGTTCTTC. It is translated as CASILTSDYNEQFF. The rearrangement joins TRBV2 to TRBJ2-1, with 8 bases identical to TRBD2. The V segment lost 7 bases and the J segment 3 bases; nucleotides outside the gene matches: 5. CDR3 length: 14 residues. CDR1 and CDR2 from the germline V gene are SNHLY and FYNNEI.

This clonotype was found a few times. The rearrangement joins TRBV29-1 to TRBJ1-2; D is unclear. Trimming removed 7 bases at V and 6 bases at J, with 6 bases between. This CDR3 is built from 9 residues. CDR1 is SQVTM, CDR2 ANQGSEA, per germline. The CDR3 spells CSEGNGYTF. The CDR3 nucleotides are TGCAGCGAGGGTAATGGCTACACCTTC.

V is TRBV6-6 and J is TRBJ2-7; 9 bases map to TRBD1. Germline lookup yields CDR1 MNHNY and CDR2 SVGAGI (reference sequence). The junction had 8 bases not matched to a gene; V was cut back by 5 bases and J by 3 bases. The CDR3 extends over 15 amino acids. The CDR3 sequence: CASSRRDRARYEQYF. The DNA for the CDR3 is TGTGCCAGCAGTCGCCGGGACAGGGCCCGCTACGAGCAGTACTTC.

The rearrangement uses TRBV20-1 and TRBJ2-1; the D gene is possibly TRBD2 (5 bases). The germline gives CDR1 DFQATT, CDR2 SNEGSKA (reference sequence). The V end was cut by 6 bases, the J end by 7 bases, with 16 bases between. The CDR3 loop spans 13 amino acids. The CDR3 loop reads CSARRLKLNEQFF. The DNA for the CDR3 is TGCAGTGCGAGAAGACTAAAGCTGAATGAGCAGTTCTTC.

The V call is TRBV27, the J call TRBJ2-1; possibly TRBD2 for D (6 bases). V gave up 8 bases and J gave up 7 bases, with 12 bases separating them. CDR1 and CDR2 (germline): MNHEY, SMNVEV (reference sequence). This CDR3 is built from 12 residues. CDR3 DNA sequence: TGTGCCAGCGCGTTGACTAGGAATGAGCAGTTCTTC. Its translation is CASALTRNEQFF.

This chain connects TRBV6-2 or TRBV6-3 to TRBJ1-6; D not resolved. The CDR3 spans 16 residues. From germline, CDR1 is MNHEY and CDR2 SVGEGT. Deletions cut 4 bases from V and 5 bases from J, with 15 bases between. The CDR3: CASSSSIFRNNSPLHF. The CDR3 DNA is TGTGCCAGCAGTTCCTCGATCTTTCGGAATAATTCACCCCTCCACTTT.

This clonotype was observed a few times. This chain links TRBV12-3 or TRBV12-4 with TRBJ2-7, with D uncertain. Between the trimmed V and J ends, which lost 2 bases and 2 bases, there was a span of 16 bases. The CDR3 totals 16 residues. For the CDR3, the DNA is TGTGCCAGCAGTTTACACGGGCTAGGGCCGACCTACGAGCAGTACTTC. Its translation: CASSLHGLGPTYEQYF.

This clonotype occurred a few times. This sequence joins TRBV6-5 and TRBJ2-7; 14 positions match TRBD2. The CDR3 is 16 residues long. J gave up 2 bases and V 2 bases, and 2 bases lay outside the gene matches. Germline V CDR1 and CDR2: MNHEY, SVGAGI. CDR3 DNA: TGTGCCAGCAGTTACCAGACTAGCGGGGGGGCCTACGAGCAGTACTTC. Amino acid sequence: CASSYQTSGGAYEQYF.

The CDR3 sequence: CASTYGGLAGNNEQFF. CDR3 sequence (DNA): TGTGCCAGCACCTATGGTGGGCTAGCGGGTAACAATGAGCAGTTCTTC. V and J are TRBV6-5 and TRBJ2-1; 8 bases are shared with TRBD2. The V gene end was trimmed by 7 bases and the J gene end by 5 bases; junction bases not matched to a gene: 13. The CDR3 covers 16 residues. Germline CDR1 is MNHEY and CDR2 is SVGAGI.

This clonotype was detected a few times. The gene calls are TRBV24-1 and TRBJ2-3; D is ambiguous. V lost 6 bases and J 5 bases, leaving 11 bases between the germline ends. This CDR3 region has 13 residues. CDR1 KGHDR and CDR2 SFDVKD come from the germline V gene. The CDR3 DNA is TGTGCCACCAGTCCATCCGCCCGAGATACGCAGTATTTT. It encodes CATSPSARDTQYF.

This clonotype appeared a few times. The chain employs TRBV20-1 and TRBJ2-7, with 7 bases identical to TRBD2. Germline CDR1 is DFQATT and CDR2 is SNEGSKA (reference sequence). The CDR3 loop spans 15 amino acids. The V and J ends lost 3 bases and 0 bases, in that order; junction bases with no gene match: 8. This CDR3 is CSARRAGTSSYEQYF. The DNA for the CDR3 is TGCAGTGCTAGGAGAGCGGGAACCTCCTCCTACGAGCAGTACTTC.

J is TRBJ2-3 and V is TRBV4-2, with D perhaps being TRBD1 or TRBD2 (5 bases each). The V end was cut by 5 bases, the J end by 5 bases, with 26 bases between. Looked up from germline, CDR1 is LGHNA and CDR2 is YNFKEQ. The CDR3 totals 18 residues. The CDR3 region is CASSLSVGARGSRDTQYF. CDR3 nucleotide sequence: TGTGCCAGCAGCTTAAGCGTCGGGGCTAGAGGTTCCAGAGATACGCAGTATTTT.

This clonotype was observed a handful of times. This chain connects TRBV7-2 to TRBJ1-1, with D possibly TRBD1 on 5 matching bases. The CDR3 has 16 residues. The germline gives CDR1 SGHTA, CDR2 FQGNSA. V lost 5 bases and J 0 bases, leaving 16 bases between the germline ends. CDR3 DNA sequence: TGTGCCAGCAGCCTAAATTCAGGGAGGATGAACACTGAAGCTTTCTTT. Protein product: CASSLNSGRMNTEAFF. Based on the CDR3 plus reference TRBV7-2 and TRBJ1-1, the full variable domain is GAGVSQSPSNKVTEKGKDVELRCDPISGHTALYWYRQSLGQGLEFLIYFQGNSAPDKSGLPSDRFSAERTGGSVSTLTIQRTQQEDSAVYLCASSLNSGRMNTEAFFGQGTRLTVV.

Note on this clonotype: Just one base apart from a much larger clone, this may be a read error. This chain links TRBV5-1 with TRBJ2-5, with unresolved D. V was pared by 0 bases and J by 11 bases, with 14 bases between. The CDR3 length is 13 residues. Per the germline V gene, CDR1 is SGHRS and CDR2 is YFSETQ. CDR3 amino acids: CASSLVFGDEQYF. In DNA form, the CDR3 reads TGCGCCAGCAGCTTGGTGTTTGGGGATGAGCAGTACTTC.

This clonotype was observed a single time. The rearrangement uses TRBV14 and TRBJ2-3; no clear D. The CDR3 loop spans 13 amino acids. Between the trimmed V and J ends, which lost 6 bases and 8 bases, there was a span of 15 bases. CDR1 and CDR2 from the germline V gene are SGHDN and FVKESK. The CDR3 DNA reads TGTGCCAGCAGTCAATCCCCGCTCGGTACGCAGTATTTT. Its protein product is CASSQSPLGTQYF. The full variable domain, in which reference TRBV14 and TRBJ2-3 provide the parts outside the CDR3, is EAGVTQFPSHSVIEKGQTVTLRCDPISGHDNLYWYRRVMGKEIKFLLHFVKESKQDESGMPNNRFLAERTGGTYSTLKVQPAELEDSGVYFCASSQSPLGTQYFGPGTRLTVL.

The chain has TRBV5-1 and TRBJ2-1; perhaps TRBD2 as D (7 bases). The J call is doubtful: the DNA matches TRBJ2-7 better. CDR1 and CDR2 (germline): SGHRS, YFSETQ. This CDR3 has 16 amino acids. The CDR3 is CASSLGGGGSYNEQYF. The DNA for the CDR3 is TGCGCCAGCAGCTTGGGTGGCGGGGGCTCCTACAATGAGCAGTACTTC.

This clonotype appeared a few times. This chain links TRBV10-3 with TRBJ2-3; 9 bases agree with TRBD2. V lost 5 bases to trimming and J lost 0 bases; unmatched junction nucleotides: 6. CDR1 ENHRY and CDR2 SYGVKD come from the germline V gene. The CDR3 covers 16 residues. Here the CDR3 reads CAISPTSGPSTDTQYF. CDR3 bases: TGTGCCATCAGTCCGACTAGCGGCCCGAGCACAGATACGCAGTATTTT.

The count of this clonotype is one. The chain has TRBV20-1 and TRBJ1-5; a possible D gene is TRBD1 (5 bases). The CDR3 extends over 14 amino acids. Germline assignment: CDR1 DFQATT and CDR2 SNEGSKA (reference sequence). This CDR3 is CRALNGHSNQPQHF. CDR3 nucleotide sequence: TGCAGAGCTCTTAACGGACATAGCAATCAGCCCCAGCATTTT.

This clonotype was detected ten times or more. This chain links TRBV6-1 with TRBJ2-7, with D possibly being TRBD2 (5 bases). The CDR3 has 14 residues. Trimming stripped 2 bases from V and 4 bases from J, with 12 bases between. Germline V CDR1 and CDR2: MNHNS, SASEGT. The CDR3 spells CASSESGSGYEQYF. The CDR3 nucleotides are TGTGCCAGCAGTGAATCTGGGAGTGGGTACGAGCAGTACTTC.